A selection of T cell receptor beta chains follows, all from one sample in a study of blood T cell repertoires in COVID-19. Generated by immunoSEQ multiplex PCR, the TCRdb table keeps only in-frame clones and is missing some. The data show about 83,000 clones, 85% to 90% seen once. Sequencing was done on a sample of peripheral blood. These receptors originate from a man at least 80 years old with active or convalescent COVID-19. CDR3s include the opening cysteine and the closing phenylalanine or tryptophan. The order of the fields is CDR3 protein, CDR3 DNA, V gene, clone size, D gene, J gene. A D gene is named only where the DNA matches it firmly. Clone size is shown for a subset of rows, as once, few, many or a class of expanded clone.

CASSTSPGTQYF TGTGCCAGCAGTACGTCCCCGGGTACGCAGTATTTT TRBV6-5 - - TRBJ2-3
CASSGAGVMNEQFF TGCGCCAGCAGTGGAGCGGGAGTGATGAATGAGCAGTTCTTC TRBV10-2 - TRBD2 TRBJ2-1
CASKRQGHVMNTEAFF TGTGCCAGCAAGAGACAGGGCCATGTGATGAACACTGAAGCTTTCTTT TRBV7-9 - TRBD1 TRBJ1-1
CASSLSNRKNTEAFF TGTGCCAGCAGCTTATCGAACAGAAAGAACACTGAAGCTTTCTTT TRBV11-2 - - TRBJ1-1
CASSLGDRGRNTEAFF TGTGCCAGCAGCTTAGGCGACAGGGGACGGAACACTGAAGCTTTCTTT TRBV7-9 - TRBD1 TRBJ1-1
CASLPNGLIQETQYF TGTGCCAGCCTACCGAATGGGCTAATTCAAGAGACCCAGTACTTC TRBV7-2 - - TRBJ2-5
CASRQGTGSGYTF TGTGCCAGCAGACAGGGGACAGGGAGTGGCTACACCTTC TRBV7-2 few TRBD1 TRBJ1-2
CASSPGGSSGSDTQYF TGTGCCAGCTCACCAGGGGGGAGTAGCGGGTCCGATACGCAGTATTTT TRBV18 - TRBD2 TRBJ2-3
CASSIGGSDQPQHF TGTGCCAGTAGTATCGGGGGAAGTGATCAGCCCCAGCATTTT TRBV19 - - TRBJ1-5
CASSYTADSQETQYF TGTGCCAGCAGTTATACGGCAGACAGCCAAGAGACCCAGTACTTC TRBV6-5 - - TRBJ2-5
CASSIGAGQPQHF TGTGCCAGTAGTATAGGAGCCGGTCAGCCCCAGCATTTT TRBV19 few - TRBJ1-5
CASSEARLAGGRGTGELFF TGTGCCAGCAGTGAAGCGAGACTAGCGGGGGGGCGCGGCACCGGGGAGCTGTTTTTT TRBV2 - TRBD2 TRBJ2-2
CASSADTVYGYTF TGCGCCAGCAGCGCGGACACAGTCTATGGCTACACCTTC TRBV5-1 few - TRBJ1-2
CASSKQGYTGAFF TGTGCCAGCAGCAAACAGGGGTACACAGGGGCTTTCTTT TRBV12-3/TRBV12-4 few TRBD1 TRBJ1-1
CASSFGKIYNEQFF TGTGCCAGCAGCTTTGGCAAGATATACAATGAGCAGTTCTTC TRBV7-2 - - TRBJ2-1
CASSLTGTEAFF TGTGCCAGCAGTTTGACAGGCACTGAAGCTTTCTTT TRBV12-3/TRBV12-4 - - TRBJ1-1
CAISDRGYQPQHF TGTGCCATCTCGGACAGGGGATATCAGCCCCAGCATTTT TRBV6-5 - TRBD1 TRBJ1-5
CASTVGGGPLNEQFF TGTGCCAGCACGGTGGGGGGAGGGCCTTTAAATGAGCAGTTCTTC TRBV6-5 - TRBD2 TRBJ2-1
CASSLVGTDKETQYF TGCGCCAGCAGCTTGGTAGGGACAGATAAAGAGACCCAGTACTTC TRBV5-1 - TRBD1 TRBJ2-5
CASSRQQINYGYTF TGTGCCAGCAGTCGACAGCAAATTAACTATGGCTACACCTTC TRBV2 - - TRBJ1-2
CASSPLAGSYNEQFF TGTGCCAGCTCACCACTAGCGGGGTCCTACAATGAGCAGTTCTTC TRBV18 - TRBD2 TRBJ2-1
CASSATRDRGRKGYTF TGTGCCAGTAGTGCGACCCGGGACAGGGGGCGCAAGGGCTACACCTTC TRBV19 - TRBD1 TRBJ1-2
CASSSTATNEKLFF TGCGCCAGCAGCTCGACTGCAACTAATGAAAAACTGTTTTTT TRBV5-1 - - TRBJ1-4
CASSPSFGLAGTDTQYF TGTGCCAGCAGCCCCAGTTTCGGACTAGCGGGCACAGATACGCAGTATTTT TRBV7-2 - TRBD2 TRBJ2-3
CASRPRQMVDTEAFF TGTGCCAGCAGGCCTAGACAGATGGTAGACACTGAAGCTTTCTTT TRBV2 - - TRBJ1-1
CASTRTSGGAETQYF TGTGCCAGCACACGGACTAGCGGGGGGGCGGAGACCCAGTACTTC TRBV2 few TRBD2 TRBJ2-5
CASSQEGRAGGELFF TGCGCCAGCAGCCAAGAAGGCAGGGCCGGCGGGGAGCTGTTTTTT TRBV4-1 - - TRBJ2-2
CATSRDGTDNEQFF TGTGCCACCAGCAGAGATGGGACTGACAATGAGCAGTTCTTC TRBV15 - - TRBJ2-1
CAISESGQGASGEQFF TGTGCCATCAGTGAGTCGGGGCAGGGGGCGAGTGGTGAGCAGTTCTTC TRBV10-3 - TRBD1 TRBJ2-1
CASSPGTDSNQPQHF TGTGCCAGTAGCCCCGGGACAGATAGCAATCAGCCCCAGCATTTT TRBV19 - TRBD1 TRBJ1-5
CASRAQVGSPLHF TGTGCCAGCAGGGCGCAGGTGGGTTCACCCCTCCACTTT TRBV28 once - TRBJ1-6
CASGRDSHTDTQYF TGTGCTAGTGGTAGGGACAGCCACACAGATACGCAGTATTTT TRBV12-5 once TRBD1 TRBJ2-3
CASSHTTGTYQHF TGTGCCAGCAGCCATACGACCGGGACATACCAGCATTTT TRBV5-5 - - TRBJ1-5
CASSQRQINNEKLFF TGCGCCAGCAGCCAACGTCAGATTAATAATGAAAAACTGTTTTTT TRBV4-1 - - TRBJ1-4
CATSDSGLVTGELFF TGTGCCACCAGTGATTCGGGACTAGTCACCGGGGAGCTGTTTTTT TRBV24-1 - TRBD2 TRBJ2-2
CASSLFGGGAVVGELFF TGTGCCAGCAGCTTGTTCGGCGGGGGGGCCGTTGTCGGGGAGCTGTTTTTT TRBV7-2 once TRBD2 TRBJ2-2
CASSVDRGSNYGYTF TGTGCCAGCAGCGTTGACAGGGGGAGTAACTATGGCTACACCTTC TRBV9 - TRBD1 TRBJ1-2
CASSSTGGALDIQYF TGTGCCAGCAGCTCGACAGGGGGAGCTTTGGACATTCAGTACTTC TRBV7-9 - TRBD1 TRBJ2-4
CASSPTGTGNSPLHF TGTGCCAGCTCACCAACCGGGACAGGGAATTCACCCCTCCACTTT TRBV18 once TRBD1 TRBJ1-6
CASSESSYNSPLHF TGTGCCAGCAGCGAGAGCTCCTATAATTCACCCCTCCACTTT TRBV3-1/TRBV3-2 - - TRBJ1-6
CASSTTGTGGSDTQYF TGTGCCAGCAGTACAACCGGGACAGGGGGGTCAGATACGCAGTATTTT TRBV27 - TRBD1 TRBJ2-3
CASLEGVGQFF TGTGCCAGCCTGGAGGGCGTCGGGCAGTTCTTC TRBV4-2 - - TRBJ2-1
CASSQTGNQPQHF TGTGCCAGCAGCCAGACAGGAAATCAGCCCCAGCATTTT TRBV3-1/TRBV3-2 - - TRBJ1-5
CASSFGDYRIPQHF TGTGCCAGCAGCTTCGGAGATTATCGGATACCCCAGCATTTT TRBV7-8 - - TRBJ1-5
CASSLDFQNTGELFF TGTGCCAGCAGTTTGGACTTTCAGAACACCGGGGAGCTGTTTTTT TRBV6-5 - - TRBJ2-2
CASSIGYSRGGKAFF TGTGCCAGTAGTATAGGATACAGCCGTGGGGGGAAAGCTTTCTTT TRBV19 - - TRBJ1-1
CASSLVAGTPGLAQYF TGTGCCAGCAGCTTAGTAGCCGGGACTCCTGGCTTGGCCCAGTACTTC TRBV11-2 - - TRBJ2-5
CASRNPAGRQETQYF TGCGCCAGCAGAAACCCAGCGGGGAGGCAAGAGACCCAGTACTTC TRBV4-1 - TRBD2 TRBJ2-5
CASSLQQVGDTQYF TGTGCCAGCAGTTTACAACAGGTTGGAGATACGCAGTATTTT TRBV27 - - TRBJ2-3
CATSDPNRGNQPQHF TGTGCCACCAGTGACCCTAACAGGGGCAATCAGCCCCAGCATTTT TRBV24-1 few - TRBJ1-5
CASSPSGGQGETQYF TGTGCCAGCAGCCCTAGCGGGGGGCAGGGTGAGACCCAGTACTTC TRBV7-8 - TRBD2 TRBJ2-5
CASSEWDRGLRQTQYF TGTGCCAGCAGTGAGTGGGACAGGGGGTTGAGACAGACCCAGTACTTC TRBV2 - TRBD1 TRBJ2-5